This T cell receptor beta chain appears in the sequencing data of a study of T cell changes during pregnancy in multiple sclerosis. TCRdb's copy holds only in-frame clones and misses some; the assay was immunoSEQ multiplex PCR. The top ten hold about 2.9% of the sample, which has more than 90,000 clones, more than 90% seen once. The germline V gene has CDR1 MNHEY and CDR2 SMNVEV (reference sequence). The V gene lost 6 bases and the J gene lost 0 bases, with 17 bases spanning the gap. CDR3 length: 16 residues. The rearrangement uses TRBV27 and TRBJ1-1; D perhaps matches TRBD1 (6 bases). This specimen was peripheral blood, taken in the second trimester of pregnancy. The sequence came from a female donor with multiple sclerosis, enrolled in a pregnancy study. The CDR3 nucleotides read TGTGCCAGCAGATCCACGGGGGGGGGCTTGAACACTGAAGCTTTCTTT. Encoded protein: CASRSTGGGLNTEAFF.